A selection of T cell receptor beta chains follows, all from one sample in a study of blood T cell repertoires in COVID-19. Clones were sequenced by immunoSEQ multiplex PCR, and TCRdb holds only the in-frame ones, with some missing. The repertoire holds some 150,000 clones, with 80% as singletons. The material sequenced was peripheral blood. These receptors all stem from a man aged 55 to 70 with acute or convalescent COVID-19. CDR3s include the opening cysteine and the closing phenylalanine or tryptophan. D genes are given only for firm matches. Clone sizes are given selectively: once, few, many, or a class where the clone is expanded.

V gene	J gene	clone size	D gene	CDR3 protein	CDR3 DNA
TRBV6-5	TRBJ1-1	-	-	CASSPHVQGSTEAFF	TGTGCCAGCAGTCCACATGTGCAGGGGAGCACTGAAGCTTTCTTT
TRBV2	TRBJ2-7	-	TRBD2	CASSEREGLGFYEQYF	TGTGCCAGCAGTGAAAGGGAGGGGCTGGGCTTCTACGAGCAGTACTTC
TRBV6-5	TRBJ2-2	few	TRBD1	CASSWDRKNTGELFF	TGTGCCAGCAGCTGGGACAGGAAGAACACCGGGGAGCTGTTTTTT
TRBV29-1	TRBJ1-1	few	-	CSVHDRLGTEAFF	TGCAGCGTCCACGACAGGTTAGGCACTGAAGCTTTCTTT
TRBV19	TRBJ2-1	once	TRBD2	CASSRRQGGLAVYNEQFF	TGTGCCAGTAGTAGGCGGCAGGGAGGACTAGCGGTCTACAATGAGCAGTTCTTC
TRBV28	TRBJ1-2	-	-	CASSFRQYGYTF	TGTGCCAGCAGTTTTCGACAATATGGCTACACCTTC
TRBV28	TRBJ2-1	-	-	CASRGTAGDNEQFF	TGTGCCAGCAGGGGGACAGCGGGAGACAATGAGCAGTTCTTC
TRBV2	TRBJ1-2	-	-	CASRGTGRDYGYTF	TGTGCCAGCAGAGGTACAGGGAGAGATTATGGCTACACCTTC
TRBV5-1	TRBJ2-1	-	-	CASSDGQSSYNEQFF	TGCGCCAGCAGCGACGGACAGAGCTCCTACAATGAGCAGTTCTTC
TRBV7-2	TRBJ1-1	-	-	CASSSSYTEAFF	TGTGCCAGCAGCTCCTCGTACACTGAAGCTTTCTTT
TRBV19	TRBJ2-7	-	TRBD2	CASSISGSGGEIF	TGTGCCAGTAGTATATCGGGGAGCGGGGGAGAGATCTTC
TRBV18	TRBJ2-3	-	-	CASSRARHGSTDTQYF	TGTGCCAGCTCGAGGGCCAGGCACGGAAGCACAGATACGCAGTATTTT
TRBV29-1	TRBJ1-2	few	-	CSVGDSYGYTF	TGCAGCGTTGGTGACAGCTATGGCTACACCTTC
TRBV6-6	TRBJ1-1	-	TRBD1	CASRPDRVGTEAFF	TGTGCCAGCAGACCAGACAGGGTTGGCACTGAAGCTTTCTTT
TRBV5-1	TRBJ1-4	-	TRBD1	CASSLWGQTNEKLFF	TGCGCCAGCAGCTTGTGGGGACAGACTAATGAAAAACTGTTTTTT
TRBV5-8	TRBJ2-1	-	-	CASRLTGTNEQFF	TGTGCCAGCAGACTCACAGGGACGAATGAGCAGTTCTTC
TRBV7-2	TRBJ1-2	-	TRBD1	CASSPEAFDRGNYGYTF	TGTGCCAGCAGCCCCGAGGCCTTCGACAGGGGCAACTATGGCTACACCTTC
TRBV12-3/TRBV12-4	TRBJ2-7	-	-	CASSRLVYEQYF	TGTGCCAGCAGTAGACTAGTCTACGAGCAGTACTTC
TRBV5-1	TRBJ2-3	-	TRBD1	CASSLEGQGRDTQYF	TGCGCCAGCAGCTTGGAGGGACAGGGAAGAGATACGCAGTATTTT
TRBV5-3	TRBJ2-3	-	TRBD1	CARSPGQGASTDTQYF	TGTGCCAGAAGCCCGGGACAGGGGGCCTCCACAGATACGCAGTATTTT
TRBV4-2	TRBJ1-1	-	TRBD1	CASRRDRATEAFF	TGTGCTTCTAGGCGGGACAGGGCTACTGAAGCTTTCTTT
TRBV19	TRBJ1-3	-	-	CASSTGGSGNTIYF	TGTGCCAGTAGTACCGGAGGCTCTGGAAACACCATATATTTT
TRBV18	TRBJ1-2	-	-	CASSPVAGANYGYTF	TGTGCCAGCTCACCAGTCGCGGGGGCGAACTATGGCTACACCTTC
TRBV5-1	TRBJ1-4	-	TRBD1	CASSPQGQGNEKLFF	TGCGCCAGCAGCCCCCAGGGACAGGGGAATGAAAAACTGTTTTTT
TRBV19	TRBJ2-6	few	-	CASSFRGGLYSGANVLTF	TGTGCCAGTAGTTTCCGGGGAGGACTATACTCTGGGGCCAACGTCCTGACTTTC
TRBV6-2/TRBV6-3	TRBJ2-3	once	TRBD1	CASSFRTGITDTQYF	TGTGCCAGCAGTTTTCGGACAGGGATCACAGATACGCAGTATTTT
TRBV9	TRBJ2-7	-	-	CASSVYYEQYF	TGTGCCAGCAGCGTATACTACGAGCAGTACTTC
TRBV24-1	TRBJ2-2	-	TRBD1	CATSDAGQGNTGELFF	TGTGCCACCAGTGATGCGGGACAGGGGAACACCGGGGAGCTGTTTTTT
TRBV11-2	TRBJ2-5	-	-	CASSAGAGTPWETQYF	TGTGCCAGCAGCGCTGGGGCCGGGACACCTTGGGAGACCCAGTACTTC
TRBV13	TRBJ2-1	once	-	CASSLVGWGTKQFF	TGTGCCAGCAGCTTAGTAGGGTGGGGCACCAAGCAGTTCTTC
TRBV12-3/TRBV12-4	TRBJ2-5	once	TRBD2	CASSLGGKTQYF	TGTGCCAGCAGTTTGGGGGGGAAGACCCAGTACTTC
TRBV9	TRBJ2-2	-	TRBD2	CASSGTSGDSGELFF	TGTGCCAGCAGCGGGACTAGCGGGGACTCCGGGGAGCTGTTTTTT